This T cell receptor (beta chain) was captured in a study of T cell repertoires in cytomegalovirus infection. About the study: Public TCR beta signatures marked donors with CMV infection and the matching HLA.

A single record per CDR3 protein comes from TCRdb applying MiXCR to the reads. Seen here are 160,000 or so distinct CDR3 sequences, about a quarter observed once, and the top ten hold roughly 9.7%. Regarding this clonotype: Its antigen remains unknown.

Study findings and constraints: CMV-specific HLA-C-restricted TCR beta clonotypes dominated the ex vivo response.

The specimen was PBMCs. This TCR was recovered from a human donor in good health (CMV status not recorded). Some clones in this sample may be carry-over from other donors' samples.

CDR3 bases: TGTGCCAGCAGTGCACAGCTACGGAACACTGAAGCTTTCTTT. This gives the protein CASSAQLRNTEAFF. The rearrangement links TRBV6-5 to TRBJ1-1, with no clear D. From germline, CDR1 is MNHEY and CDR2 SVGAGI. The CDR3 totals 14 residues. Between the trimmed V and J ends, which lost 5 bases and 1 base, there was a span of 11 bases.